Sequencing of this TCR beta chain was carried out in a study of identical twins. The CDR3 contains 13 residues. V shed 1 base and J shed 5 bases, with 9 bases lying between them. Germline values: CDR1 SGHTA, CDR2 FQGTGA. TCRdb independently ran MiXCR on the 5' RACE reads; one entry per CDR3 protein. This sample yields 690,000 or so distinct CDR3 sequences, of which over 8.5% are seen a single time; around 0.95% belongs to the top ten. These data are also associated with another study on yellow fever vaccine responses in identical twins.

The clonotype originates from a woman aged 18-35 years in good health. This chain links TRBV7-3 with TRBJ2-7; D uncertain. The sample taken for sequencing was PBMCs. The CDR3 here is CASSLRLVDEQYF. In nucleotides, the CDR3 is TGTGCCAGCAGCTTAAGATTGGTGGACGAGCAGTACTTC.